The rows below give T cell receptor beta chains drawn from one sample of a study of tumor-infiltrating lymphocytes in primary liver carcinoma. Each CDR3 protein gets one entry after TCRdb re-called the multiplex PCR reads with MiXCR. The data show approximately 53,000 distinct CDR3 sequences, roughly 80% seen once. The sample comprised liver tumor tissue from sampling region 5. These receptors all stem from a man in his forties with primary liver carcinoma and hepatitis B virus infection. Both conserved end residues are part of each CDR3. Each record gives: V gene, D gene, J gene, clone size, CDR3 protein, CDR3 DNA. A D gene is named only where the DNA matches it firmly. Where a row states a size, it is once, few, many or the class of an expanded clone; other rows omit it.

TRBV11-2	.	TRBJ2-6	.	CATQRPSSRANILTF	TGTGCCACCCAGCGGCCGAGCTCTAGGGCCAACATCCTGACTTTC
TRBV12-3/TRBV12-4	.	TRBJ1-6	.	CASSSRNRLYSPLHF	TGTGCCAGCAGTTCACGGAACAGGCTGTACTCACCCCTCCACTTT
TRBV28	.	TRBJ2-7	.	CSISSCGGAYEQYF	TGTTCCATCAGCTCGTGTGGAGGCGCCTACGAGCAGTACTTC
TRBV12-3/TRBV12-4	.	TRBJ2-7	.	CANSPFAGYEQYF	TGTGCCAACAGTCCTTTTGCAGGATACGAGCAGTACTTC
TRBV5-1	TRBD2	TRBJ2-1	.	CARTLEWVPSGSTGEQFF	TGCGCCAGGACCTTGGAGTGGGTGCCTAGCGGGAGCACGGGTGAGCAGTTCTTC
TRBV6-5	.	TRBJ2-2	.	CASSHRTVSNIGELFF	TGTGCCAGCAGTCATCGGACAGTTTCTAACATCGGGGAGCTGTTTTTT
TRBV6-6	TRBD2	TRBJ2-5	few	CASTERGGRSLETQYF	TGTGCCAGCACGGAGCGGGGGGGGCGATCCTTGGAGACCCAGTACTTC
TRBV11-1	.	TRBJ1-1	.	CTISWSARGNTEAFF	TGTACCATCAGCTGGTCGGCCAGGGGTAACACTGAAGCTTTCTTT
TRBV11-2	TRBD2	TRBJ2-1	.	CASSTSGFYKGQFF	TGTGCTAGCAGTACTAGCGGGTTCTACAAAGGGCAGTTCTTC
TRBV5-6	.	TRBJ2-5	.	CANSFQDKGKTQYF	TGTGCCAACAGCTTCCAGGACAAGGGGAAGACCCAGTACTTC
TRBV6-5	.	TRBJ2-7	.	CASSTPGTCYEQYF	TGTGCCAGCAGTACCCCCGGGACATGCTACGAGCAGTACTTC
TRBV11-3	.	TRBJ2-7	.	CASSFRGLELQYF	TGTGCCAGCAGCTTCCGTGGGCTCGAACTACAGTACTTC
TRBV11-1	.	TRBJ2-3	.	CTSSSGRSSVGARTVTQYF	TGTACCAGCAGCTCTGGGAGAAGCTCTGTTGGAGCCCGCACAGTTACGCAGTATTTT
TRBV15	.	TRBJ2-1	once	CATSRMGFSYNEQFF	TGTGCCACCAGCAGGATGGGCTTCTCCTACAATGAGCAGTTCTTC